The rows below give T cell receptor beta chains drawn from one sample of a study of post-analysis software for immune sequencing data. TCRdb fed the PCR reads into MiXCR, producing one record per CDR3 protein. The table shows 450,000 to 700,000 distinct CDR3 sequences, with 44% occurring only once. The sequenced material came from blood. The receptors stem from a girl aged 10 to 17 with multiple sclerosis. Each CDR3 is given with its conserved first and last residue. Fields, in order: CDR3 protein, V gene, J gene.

CDR3 protein: CASRYRGSNNEQFF
V gene: TRBV7-9
J gene: TRBJ2-1

CDR3 protein: CSVRTGVGYGYTF
V gene: TRBV29-1
J gene: TRBJ1-2

CDR3 protein: CASSSGGQETRYF
V gene: TRBV28
J gene: TRBJ2-5

CDR3 protein: CASSDDRDYYGYTF
V gene: TRBV6-4
J gene: TRBJ1-2

CDR3 protein: CASSPDHWQNTEAFF
V gene: TRBV9
J gene: TRBJ1-1

CDR3 protein: CAISEDPRSSNEKLFF
V gene: TRBV10-3
J gene: TRBJ1-4

CDR3 protein: CASSRAGDGPSQQYF
V gene: TRBV6-2/TRBV6-3
J gene: TRBJ2-4

CDR3 protein: CACSSQGGGANVLTF
V gene: TRBV12-3/TRBV12-4
J gene: TRBJ2-6

CDR3 protein: CSVSTSVETQYF
V gene: TRBV29-1
J gene: TRBJ2-5

CDR3 protein: CAGSLDGPGRREGQPQHF
V gene: TRBV7-8
J gene: TRBJ1-5

CDR3 protein: CTSSSRKGVHEQYF
V gene: TRBV12-3/TRBV12-4
J gene: TRBJ2-7

CDR3 protein: CATREGRDEQYF
V gene: TRBV6-5
J gene: -

CDR3 protein: CASSLAGIDYGYTF
V gene: TRBV5-6
J gene: TRBJ1-2

CDR3 protein: CSASKQGATYEQYF
V gene: TRBV20-1
J gene: TRBJ2-7

CDR3 protein: CASSLGTRSSTDTQYF
V gene: TRBV7-9
J gene: TRBJ2-3